This note documents a single T cell receptor (beta chain) sequence. Its antigen is not known. This sample is part of a study of cytomegalovirus exposure and HLA in healthy donors. This CDR3 spans 15 amino acids. Germline V gene sequence: CDR1 SGDLS, CDR2 YYNGEE. J was trimmed by 0 bases and V by 4 bases; bases with no gene match: 6. General observations from the study: Listed as cytomegalovirus-associated were approximately 160 TCR beta chains. In most subjects, TCR beta sequences reportedly gave accurate predictions of HLA-A and HLA-B alleles.

Each donor's status was that of a healthy bone marrow donor. PCR involved 60 Vbeta and 13 Jbeta primers. Measured with immunoSEQ multiplex PCR; TCRdb has only the in-frame clones, and not every one. The data contain about 140,000 clones, 70% to 80% of them singletons. The chain joins TRBV9 to TRBJ1-1; 7 nucleotides match TRBD1. Sequences were obtained from PBMCs. The sequence came from a female donor in good health and CMV-seronegative. In nucleotides, the CDR3 is TGTGCCAGCAGCTCACAGACAGGGCTGAACACTGAAGCTTTCTTT. It is translated as CASSSQTGLNTEAFF.